This T cell receptor beta chain was sequenced during a study of beta chain features in type 1 diabetes (dated by TCRdb to the late 2010s). For context, the study as a whole: No differences in mean age, gender distribution, total cell number or subset yield were found between patients and healthy donors. Across all samples, 90 million to 130 million sorted cells were examined, and cell number per subset correlated strongly with RNA yield. The study compared the TCRB repertoires of sorted circulating CD4+ T cell subsets in recently diagnosed type 1 diabetes patients with those in matched healthy donors. Regulatory and stem cell-like memory subsets were obtained from only 8 patients and roughly eight healthy donors, while naive and central memory subsets were obtained from all 28 donors.

From each donor, a single peripheral blood sample of roughly 0.11 L on average was drawn into heparinised tubes. A BD FACSAria II was used to sort naive, central memory, regulatory and stem cell-like memory CD4+ T cells with a panel that included CD45RO, CCR7, CD25, CD127, CD95 and CD27. All sorted populations exceeded 95% purity. Right away, PBMCs were isolated by Lymphoprep density gradient centrifugation and were stained directly, with no culture step. So that batch effects would be minimized, each experiment stained and sorted samples in pairs, pairing one healthy donor with one patient. V and J are trimmed by 6 bases and 3 bases, and the gene matches miss 10 bases of the junction. Taken from the germline V gene (reference sequence), the CDR1 and CDR2 loops are LNHDA and SQIVND. Including cysteine and phenylalanine, the CDR3 has 15 amino acids. The retained sequence is limited to the CDR3, 45 bases, with the frame set at the first base.

The entire amount of isolated RNA was reverse transcribed using the High Capacity cDNA Reverse Transcription Kit, so the sequenced TCRB transcripts were expressed ones. Naive, central memory and regulatory T cell samples underwent deep immunoSEQ sequencing, averaging about 3.3 million total reads per sample. After sorted cells were lysed in RLT buffer, RNA was extracted with DNase-treated RNeasy Micro or Mini kits, with the choice depending on cell number. Each cell subset was processed on its own to prevent cross-contamination, while patient and healthy donor samples were processed together. Using the immunoSEQ multiplex PCR, TCRB sequences were amplified from cDNA into 87-bp fragments spanning the CDR3 region. Sequencing of the amplicons was done on the Illumina HiSeq platform. As for how the authors treated the data: Synthetic template baselines were used to correct PCR bias computationally, reads within Hamming distance 2 were collapsed together, and singletons that could not be merged were discarded. Reads were aligned against IMGT to assign V, D and J genes, CDR3 length and insertions or deletions at six rearrangement sites. Within each subset, clonotype counts were normalized to sorted cell number, and only after that were true diversity and Gini coefficients computed with the tcR R package. The overlap coefficient, calculated on TCRB nucleotide sequences, was used to measure repertoire sharing. Out-of-frame TCRB sequences from naive cells were analyzed to stand in for the pre-selection repertoire. This is the immuneACCESS table as TCRdb keeps it, with only in-frame sequences that have V and J called. A part of the clones is gone; compared with another copy, unresolved V genes explain less than half, and the rest is unexplained. The DNA was the basis for D and trimming; V, J and clone size are from that table. This sample gives around 340,000 clones in total; 15% to 20% of them show up just once. The ten largest clones capture approximately 0.041% of the sample.

This clone has just a few counts. What this receptor recognizes is not known. The sample holds no much larger clone one base away, and base qualities are not on file. The investigation overall reported the following: PCR may preferentially amplify shorter templates, but because patient and control samples were amplified and corrected together, any resulting skew would affect both groups equally. Type 1 diabetes patients showed a moderate but significant shortening of TCRB CDR3 length in all four CD4+ subsets. Because cDNA was sequenced instead of genomic DNA, activated cells with high expression could be over-represented, although the groups did not differ in activation or CD3 levels. At VDJ recombination sites, type 1 diabetes patients had fewer insertions and more deleted nucleotides, which implies abnormalities in thymic rearrangement. Only small numbers of individuals were included in the HLA sub-analyses, which left unresolved whether HLA type had any influence on TCRB rearrangement. Naive, central memory and regulatory TCRB repertoires appeared to be more similar among patients than among healthy donors.

Sample: naive CD4+ T cells from blood. Interpreted using the paper, the cell subset or site label stands for: true naive CD4+ T cells. The chain couples TRBV19 to TRBJ1-1, with TRBD1 matching 7 junction bases. This sequence was found in a woman aged 18-30 years in good health. The CDR3 reads CASRNRGTVYTEAFF. The DNA reads TGTGCCAGTAGGAACAGGGGTACGGTTTACACTGAAGCTTTCTTT.